The 8 T cell receptor beta chains in this list originate from one sample, sequenced in a study of blood T cell repertoires in COVID-19. Some clones are missing from TCRdb's copy, which holds only in-frame ones; the method was immunoSEQ multiplex PCR. This table holds 58,000 or so clones, roughly nine tenths found once. The specimen was peripheral blood. The source of these receptors is a woman in her 70s with active COVID-19.

The chain carries TRBV12-3 or TRBV12-4 and TRBJ2-7, with no clear D. This CDR3 contains 12 residues. With 4 bases removed from V and 7 bases from J, the gap between germline ends came to 11 bases. The CDR3 reads CASSSIAREQYF. CDR3 nucleotides: TGTGCCAGCAGTTCAATCGCCAGGGAGCAGTACTTC.

The V and J genes are TRBV3-1 (or the pseudogene TRBV3-2) and TRBJ2-3; D is perhaps TRBD2 (6 bases). The CDR3 sequence is 16 residues long. The germline V and J ends were trimmed by 0 bases and 4 bases, with 14 bases remaining between them. Per germline, CDR1 LGHDT and CDR2 YNNKEL (reference sequence). The CDR3 protein is CASSQDRTGVSDTQYF. DNA of the CDR3: TGTGCCAGCAGCCAAGATAGGACGGGAGTATCAGATACGCAGTATTTT.

In regard to this clone: In the same sample, other DNA sequences code for this CDR3. This chain links TRBV5-1 with TRBJ2-7; 8 positions match TRBD1. The CDR3 runs to 14 residues. The V and J ends lost 0 bases and 4 bases, in that order; junction bases with no gene match: 3. CDR1 is SGHRS, CDR2 YFSETQ, per germline. As DNA, the CDR3 is TGCGCCAGCAGCTTGGGGCAGGGGGCGTACGAGCAGTACTTC. It is translated as CASSLGQGAYEQYF.

The rearrangement uses TRBV29-1 and TRBJ2-7; 7 bases match TRBD2. J lost 2 bases, V lost 7 bases, and 8 bases had no gene match. Per germline, CDR1 SQVTM and CDR2 ANQGSEA. This CDR3 comprises 13 residues. The CDR3 coding sequence is TGCAGCGCCGAGGCGGGAGAGACCTACGAGCAGTACTTC. Protein: CSAEAGETYEQYF.

The chain joins TRBV10-1 to TRBJ2-1; perhaps TRBD2 as D (6 bases). Trimming left V 2 bases short and J 4 bases short, with 6 bases between. Germline CDR1 is WNHNN and CDR2 is SYGVQD (reference sequence). The CDR3 runs 13 residues. CDR3 residues: CASSEGGYNEQFF. The CDR3 nucleotides read TGCGCCAGCAGTGAGGGGGGGTACAATGAGCAGTTCTTC.

V gene TRBV28 combines with J gene TRBJ2-7, with TRBD1 identical over 9 bases. Trimming took 6 bases from V and 7 from J; bases not matched to a gene: 4. The CDR3 is made up of 12 amino acids. Germline values: CDR1 MDHEN, CDR2 SYDVKM. Written as DNA, the CDR3 is TGTGCCAGCAGGGGACAGGGTGGGGAGCAGTACTTC. Amino acid sequence: CASRGQGGEQYF.

The chain is built from TRBV28 and TRBJ2-2; 7 bases line up with TRBD2. This CDR3 spans 15 amino acids. With V trimmed by 9 bases and J by 4 bases, 11 bases remained unmatched. Germline lookup yields CDR1 MDHEN and CDR2 SYDVKM. In nucleotides, the CDR3 is TGTGCCAGTTGGCAGGCGGGAGAGGGCACCGGGGAGCTGTTTTTT. Protein product: CASWQAGEGTGELFF.

The genes are TRBV10-3 and TRBJ2-1; no firm D call. CDR1 is ENHRY, CDR2 SYGVKD, per germline. V was trimmed by 7 bases and J by 4 bases, leaving 14 bases between them. CDR3 length: 14 residues. The CDR3 coding sequence is TGTGCCATCACCTTCGGGTTACCATACAATGAGCAGTTCTTC. Its protein is CAITFGLPYNEQFF.